The 23 T cell receptor beta chains below come from one sample, sequenced in a study of T cells in localized non-small cell lung cancer. Clones were read by immunoSEQ multiplex PCR, and TCRdb kept only the in-frame ones, dropping some. Of about 33,000 clones listed, about nine tenths are singletons. The sequencing used peripheral blood mononuclear cells, collected before any cancer treatment. Receptor source: a man aged 35 to 70 with stage III lung adenocarcinoma.

This chain links TRBV2 with TRBJ2-7; 9 bases line up with TRBD1. The CDR3 contains 15 residues. Trimming cost V 7 bases and J 5 bases; bases outside gene matches: 12. Germline V lookup: CDR1 SNHLY, CDR2 FYNNEI. CDR3 bases: TGTGCCAGCAACATCCCCGGACAGGGGATGGACGAGCAGTACTTC. It translates to CASNIPGQGMDEQYF. The full variable domain, rest sourced from reference TRBV2 and TRBJ2-7, is EPEVTQTPSHQVTQMGQEVILRCVPISNHLYFYWYRQILGQKVEFLVSFYNNEISEKSEIFDDQFSVERPDGSNFTLKIRSTKLEDSAMYFCASNIPGQGMDEQYFGPGTRLTVT.

The CDR3 loop reads CASSKTGEGQYF. DNA of the CDR3: TGTGCCAGCAGCAAAACAGGGGAGGGGCAGTACTTC. This sequence joins TRBV13 and TRBJ2-7; either TRBD1 or TRBD2 may fit D (7 bases each). This CDR3 comprises 12 residues. Trimming pared 5 bases from V and 9 bases from J, leaving 14 bases between. Germline CDR1 and CDR2: PRHDT and FYEKMQ (reference sequence).

Details on this clone: The same CDR3 arises from other DNA sequences in this sample as well. The chain is built from TRBV7-6 and TRBJ2-1, with TRBD2 matching over 7 bases. Germline V lookup: CDR1 SGHVS, CDR2 FNYEAQ. V was pared by 1 base and J by 0 bases, with 0 bases of the junction left unmatched. This CDR3 is 15 amino acids long. The CDR3 nucleotides are TGTGCCAGCAGCTTAGGCGGGGGCTCCTACAATGAGCAGTTCTTC. It translates to CASSLGGGSYNEQFF.

The chain combines TRBV4-3 with TRBJ1-2; the match to TRBD1 covers 8 bases. There are 15 residues in the CDR3. Germline V CDR1 and CDR2: LGHNA, YSLEER. Trimming at V came to 0 bases and at J to 4 bases, leaving 4 bases not matched to a gene. For the CDR3, the DNA is TGCGCCAGCAGCCAAGATCCAGGGGGCCTCTATGGCTACACCTTC. It specifies CASSQDPGGLYGYTF.

The J gene is TRBJ1-3, the V gene TRBV30, with no clear D. Germline V gives CDR1 GTSNPN, CDR2 SVGIG (reference sequence). CDR3 length: 12 amino acids. V lost 8 bases and J 0 bases, leaving 8 bases between the germline ends. CDR3 DNA: TGTGCCACGACCCTCTCTGGAAACACCATATATTTT. Its protein product is CATTLSGNTIYF.

The gene calls are TRBV7-2 and TRBJ2-5; tentatively, D is TRBD1 (5 bases). The CDR3 extends over 15 amino acids. The ends were cut back, 2 bases at V and 1 base at J, with 11 bases in the middle. The germline CDR1 and CDR2 sequences are SGHTA and FQGNSA. DNA for the CDR3: TGTGCCAGCAGCTTACAGACAGTCGCCCAAGAGACCCAGTACTTC. Translated: CASSLQTVAQETQYF.

The V and J genes are TRBV30 and TRBJ2-1; the D gene is possibly TRBD1 (6 bases). The CDR3 contains 14 residues. V lost 2 bases and J lost 5, with 13 bases in between. CDR1 is GTSNPN, CDR2 SVGIG, per germline (reference sequence). The CDR3 nucleotides read TGTGCCTGGAGTAGGCAGACAGGAAACAATGAGCAGTTCTTC. It specifies CAWSRQTGNNEQFF.

This chain links TRBV28 with TRBJ2-7; D is possibly TRBD2 (6 bases). This CDR3 has 12 amino acids. Trimming removed 8 bases from V and 3 bases from J, with 11 bases in between. CDR1 and CDR2 from the germline V gene are MDHEN and SYDVKM. DNA for the CDR3: TGTGCCAGCCGACCGGGAGTCTACGAGCAGTACTTC. This gives the protein CASRPGVYEQYF. The full variable domain, with the rest looked up from reference TRBV28 and TRBJ2-7, is DVKVTQSSRYLVKRTGEKVFLECVQDMDHENMFWYRQDPGLGLRLIYFSYDVKMKEKGDIPEGYSVSREKKERFSLILESASTNQTSMYLCASRPGVYEQYFGPGTRLTVT.

The chain joins TRBV5-3 to TRBJ2-7; tentative D call: TRBD2 (5 bases). TRBV5-3 is known as an ORF, though its function is uncertain. V was shortened by 4 bases and J by 2 bases, with 22 bases between the two germline ends. This CDR3 is 17 amino acids long. Written as DNA, the CDR3 is TGTGCCAGAAGCCCCACGTTGGCGAGCGGTCTCCCCTACGAGCAGTACTTC. Translation gives CARSPTLASGLPYEQYF.

V gene TRBV14 combines with J gene TRBJ1-2; maybe TRBD1 (5 bases). Trimming cost V 1 base and J 0 bases, with 15 bases left between them. This CDR3 has 17 residues. The germline V gene has CDR1 SGHDN and CDR2 FVKESK. CDR3 region: CASSQGAGWGANYGYTF. CDR3 nucleotide sequence: TGTGCCAGCAGCCAAGGGGCAGGGTGGGGAGCTAACTATGGCTACACCTTC.

CDR3 sequence: CASSLYTNAEAFF. The CDR3 region has the DNA TGTGCCAGCAGCTTATACACTAATGCTGAAGCTTTCTTT. The J gene is TRBJ1-1, the V gene TRBV7-3, with D uncertain. CDR1 is SGHTA, CDR2 FQGTGA, per germline. Trimming took off 2 bases at V and 6 bases at J, with 10 bases between the two ends. This CDR3 region has 13 residues.

The chain joins TRBV9 to TRBJ2-1; TRBD1 matches 10 bases. V lost 0 bases and J lost 7; bases outside the gene matches: 10. There are 17 residues in the CDR3. Germline loops: CDR1 SGDLS, CDR2 YYNGEE. Written as DNA, the CDR3 is TGTGCCAGCAGCGTAGCCCGACGGACAGGGGGAAAGAATGAGCAGTTCTTC. This sequence encodes CASSVARRTGGKNEQFF.

This clone was found a few times. J is TRBJ1-2 and V is TRBV7-3; TRBD1 matches 11 bases. Germline trimming cut 5 bases from V and 3 bases from J; bases unmatched to any gene: 2. CDR3 length equals 14 residues. Per the germline V gene, CDR1 is SGHTA and CDR2 is FQGTGA. The CDR3 loop reads CASSTGQGDYGYTF. Written as DNA, the CDR3 is TGTGCCAGCAGCACGGGACAGGGGGACTATGGCTACACCTTC.

This clone has just a few counts. This chain connects TRBV7-6 to TRBJ2-1; 9 bases agree with TRBD1. This CDR3 is 15 amino acids long. Germline loops: CDR1 SGHVS, CDR2 FNYEAQ. After removal of 4 bases from V and 5 bases from J, the junction contained 6 bases not matched to a gene. The CDR3 DNA reads as TGTGCCAGCAGCTCCCGGGACAGGGCCAACAATGAGCAGTTCTTC. Amino acids: CASSSRDRANNEQFF.

This chain links TRBV11-3 with TRBJ2-7; perhaps TRBD2 as D (5 bases). Per the germline V gene, CDR1 is SGHNT and CDR2 is YENEEA. Trimming removed 3 bases from V and 6 bases from J, with 15 bases in between. This CDR3 is built from 14 residues. This CDR3 reads CASSLAGANSEQYF. CDR3 nucleotide sequence: TGTGCCAGCAGCTTGGCGGGCGCAAACTCCGAGCAGTACTTC.

V gene TRBV12-5 combines with J gene TRBJ2-2, with a possible D match to TRBD1 (5 bases). The CDR3 totals 19 residues. CDR1 LGHNT and CDR2 FRNRAP come from the germline V gene. V gave up 5 bases and J gave up 6 bases, with 28 bases separating them. CDR3 nucleotide sequence: TGTGCTAGTGGTGCCTTCCCATCGATTCCAGGGTTACTCGCCGGGGAGCTGTTTTTT. As protein: CASGAFPSIPGLLAGELFF. The full variable domain, rest sourced from reference TRBV12-5 and TRBJ2-2, is DARVTQTPRHKVTEMGQEVTMRCQPILGHNTVFWYRQTMMQGLELLAYFRNRAPLDDSGMPKDRFSAEMPDATLATLKIQPSEPRDSAVYFCASGAFPSIPGLLAGELFFGEGSRLTVL.

The V call is TRBV7-8, the J call TRBJ1-3; no clear D gene. The CDR3 runs 15 residues. V lost 0 bases, J lost 4 bases, and 10 bases lay in between. Germline V gene data show CDR1 as SGHVS and CDR2 as FQNEAQ. The CDR3 nucleotides are TGTGCCAGCAGCTTAGCGGAGGCCGCCGGAAACACCATATATTTT. It is translated as CASSLAEAAGNTIYF.

The chain is built from TRBV30 and TRBJ2-7, with 8 bases aligning to TRBD2. With 2 bases clipped from V and 5 bases from J, the junction kept 5 bases outside the gene matches. CDR1 is GTSNPN and CDR2 is SVGIG in the germline V gene (reference sequence). This CDR3 has 13 amino acids. The CDR3 DNA sequence: TGTGCCTGGAGTCGGGGGGGGAATCACGAGCAGTACTTC. It is translated as CAWSRGGNHEQYF.

This chain links TRBV6-4 with TRBJ2-1, with D perhaps matching TRBD1 (5 bases). CDR1 is MRHNA, CDR2 SNTAGT, per germline. CDR3 size: 15 residues. V lost 2 bases to trimming and J lost 4 bases, with 12 bases between them. The CDR3 region is CASSDGQGEYNEQFF. CDR3 in DNA: TGTGCCAGCAGTGACGGCCAGGGCGAATACAATGAGCAGTTCTTC.

The chain couples TRBV6-6 to TRBJ2-7; 8 bases agree with TRBD1. Germline V lookup: CDR1 MNHNY, CDR2 SVGAGI (reference sequence). The CDR3 has 14 amino acids. Trimming removed 5 bases from V and 5 bases from J; junction bases left unmatched: 8. CDR3 in amino acids: CASSRTGTTHEQYF. The CDR3, as DNA: TGTGCCAGCAGTCGGACAGGGACGACCCACGAGCAGTACTTC.

In this sample, this clone turned up once. The chain carries TRBV30 and TRBJ2-4, with D perhaps matching TRBD1 or TRBD2 (6 bases each). V was pared by 4 bases and J by 3 bases, with 13 bases between. CDR1 and CDR2 (germline): GTSNPN, SVGIG (reference sequence). The CDR3 consists of 14 residues. CDR3: CAWNWGRGKNIQYF. In DNA, the CDR3 is TGTGCCTGGAATTGGGGGCGGGGCAAAAACATTCAGTACTTC.

V is TRBV5-5 and J is TRBJ2-4, with D perhaps being TRBD1 or TRBD2 (5 bases each). Germline CDR1 SGHKS, CDR2 YYEKEE (reference sequence). V was trimmed by 0 bases and J by 0 bases, leaving 13 bases between them. The CDR3 extends over 17 amino acids. The CDR3 sequence is CASSLGGDTIAKNIQYF. CDR3 DNA sequence: TGTGCCAGCAGCTTGGGAGGGGATACTATAGCCAAAAACATTCAGTACTTC.

V and J are TRBV2 and TRBJ1-1; D is unclear. CDR1 SNHLY and CDR2 FYNNEI come from the germline V gene. The CDR3 loop spans 14 amino acids. V was cut by 7 bases and J by 1 base, with 13 bases left in between. CDR3 in amino acids: CASKGLHPNTEAFF. The CDR3 DNA reads as TGTGCCAGCAAGGGCCTACATCCGAACACTGAAGCTTTCTTT.